The rows below give T cell receptor beta chains drawn from one sample of a study of metastatic and nonmetastatic thyroid tumors. With MiXCR, TCRdb reprocessed the PCR reads. Of tens of thousands of clones listed, 20% are singletons. The sample was blood. The receptors were sampled from a female donor with papillary thyroid cancer or a benign thyroid nodule (not recorded which). Some clones in this sample may be carry-over from other donors' samples. Each CDR3 is given with its conserved first and last residue. The D gene is left open where the match is weak. The listing skips clone size in some rows; elsewhere it reads once, few, many or a size class.

d_call	j_call	v_call	clone_size	cdr3_nt	cdr3_aa
TRBD2	TRBJ2-1	TRBV20-1	many	TGCAGTGCCCGAAGGCTAGCGGGAGAAGGGACCTACAATGAGCAGTTCTTC	CSARRLAGEGTYNEQFF
.	TRBJ2-1	TRBV19	many	TGTGCCAGTACCCCCGCGGAGACTCTGTATTCCTACAATGAGCAGTTCTTC	CASTPAETLYSYNEQFF
.	TRBJ1-5	TRBV2	many	TGTGCCAGCAGTGATTGGCGGATCAATCAGCCCCAGCATTTT	CASSDWRINQPQHF
TRBD1	TRBJ1-6	TRBV4-2	.	TGTGCCAGCAGCCAAGACGTAAGGACAGGGAGTAATTCACCCCTCCACTTT	CASSQDVRTGSNSPLHF
TRBD2	TRBJ2-6	TRBV10-3	.	TGTGCCATCCAGGCCCACTCTAGCGGAGGCTCTGGGGCCAACGTCCTGACTTTC	CAIQAHSSGGSGANVLTF
TRBD1	TRBJ1-1	TRBV6-5	medium-sized	TGTGCCAGCAGTTACTCGAGACAGGGGGGCGGGGGTGAAGCTTTCTTT	CASSYSRQGGGGEAFF
TRBD1	TRBJ1-2	TRBV3-1	many	TGTGCCAGCAGCCGGGACAGGGCCATCGGAAATGGCTACACCTTC	CASSRDRAIGNGYTF
TRBD1	TRBJ1-2	TRBV12-3/TRBV12-4	many	TGTGCCAGCAGTGGTCAGGGGGCGCATGGCTACACCTTC	CASSGQGAHGYTF
.	TRBJ1-4	TRBV6-2/TRBV6-3	few	TGTGCCAGCAGGGGGAATGGAAAACTGTTTTTT	CASRGNGKLFF
TRBD2	TRBJ2-1	TRBV20-1	many	TGCAGTGCTAGAGGGATGCGGAATGGAGCGGGATCCTACAATGAGCAGTTCTTC	CSARGMRNGAGSYNEQFF
.	TRBJ1-1	TRBV28	many	TGTGCCAGCACCACCATAGATAGTGAAGCTTTCTTT	CASTTIDSEAFF
.	TRBJ1-6	TRBV3-1	.	TGTGCCAGCAGCCAAGATACCAATTCACCCCTCCACTTT	CASSQDTNSPLHF
.	TRBJ1-1	TRBV27	.	TGTGCCAACAGTTCAAGGGACTCCTCTGAAGCTTTCTTT	CANSSRDSSEAFF
TRBD1	TRBJ1-4	TRBV6-1	few	TGTGCCAGCAGGGTCACGACAGGGAGAGGTGTGGATGAAAAACTGTTTTTT	CASRVTTGRGVDEKLFF
TRBD2	TRBJ2-7	TRBV2	many	TGTGCCAGCAGGGGACTAGCGGGAGATGTACGGCAGTACTTC	CASRGLAGDVRQYF
.	TRBJ1-5	TRBV2	many	TGTGCCAGCATGGGGACGGATCAGCCCCAGCATTTT	CASMGTDQPQHF
.	TRBJ2-6	TRBV7-3	.	TGTGCCAGCAGCTTGGGGGTAATATCTGGGGCCAAAGTCCTGACTTTC	CASSLGVISGAKVLTF
.	TRBJ2-3	TRBV20-1	many	TGCAGTGTGATATTCGGGGATACGCAGTATTTT	CSVIFGDTQYF
.	TRBJ2-5	TRBV5-7	few	TGTGCCAGCAGCTTTAGGAGAACTTTCTCGTACCAAGAGACCCAGTACTTC	CASSFRRTFSYQETQYF
TRBD2	TRBJ2-1	TRBV6-1	many	TGTGCCAGCAATAAGGAGCCGGGGGGGCACAATGAGCAGTTCTTC	CASNKEPGGHNEQFF
.	TRBJ2-7	TRBV5-1	.	TGCGCCAGCAGCACTGACCCGTGGAACGATCAGTACTTC	CASSTDPWNDQYF
.	TRBJ2-7	TRBV7-2	.	TGTGCCAGCAGCCTTGGACGCGGGACCTACGAGCAGTACTTC	CASSLGRGTYEQYF
.	TRBJ1-2	TRBV6-1	few	TGTGCCATTAGTGACGCACAGGGTTCTGGAGGTGGCTACACCTTC	CAISDAQGSGGGYTF
.	TRBJ1-2	TRBV6-2/TRBV6-3	medium-sized	TGTGCCAGCAGTTACGGCCCCCCTGAGTATGGCTACACCTTC	CASSYGPPEYGYTF
.	TRBJ1-2	TRBV5-4	many	TGTGCCAGCAGCGGTGGCAAGCACACTAACTATGGCTACACCTTC	CASSGGKHTNYGYTF
TRBD1	TRBJ2-7	TRBV7-2	.	TGTGCCAGCAGACAGACAGGGTTTGTAGGCGAGCAGTACTTC	CASRQTGFVGEQYF
.	TRBJ2-3	TRBV6-4	many	TGTGCCAGCAGTCTGACAGGTTTGACAGATACGCAGTATTTT	CASSLTGLTDTQYF
TRBD1	TRBJ2-7	TRBV12-3/TRBV12-4	.	TGTGCCAGCAGGACAGGGGGCTACGAGCAGTACTTC	CASRTGGYEQYF
TRBD1	TRBJ2-7	TRBV4-2	.	TGTGCCAGCAGCCAAGGACAGGGTATTTCCTACGAGCAGTACTTC	CASSQGQGISYEQYF
.	TRBJ2-7	TRBV4-2	.	TGTGCCAGCATCCAAGATACTACCGATAGCTCCTACGAGCAGTACTTC	CASIQDTTDSSYEQYF
.	TRBJ2-5	TRBV6-6	few	TGTGCCAGCAGCAAGATATTGGGGTGCCAACACCAAGAGACCCAGTACTTC	CASSKILGCQHQETQYF
TRBD2	TRBJ2-7	TRBV20-1	many	TGCAGTGCTACCAAACTAGCGGGGTCCTACGAGCAGTACTTC	CSATKLAGSYEQYF